One T cell receptor (beta chain) is described in this entry. The sample is drawn from a study of breast tumors, draining lymph nodes, adjacent tissues. The CDR3 spans 14 residues. CDR1 is SNHLY and CDR2 is FYNNEI in the germline V gene. The ends lost 8 bases at V and 7 bases at J; junction bases unmatched: 8. TCRdb fed the multiplex PCR reads into MiXCR, producing one record per CDR3 protein. The sample consists of some 150,000 distinct CDR3 sequences, about a fifth of them appearing once. Samples came from axillary lymph nodes draining the breast cancer. This receptor was taken from a female donor with breast cancer. Some clones in this sample may be carry-over from other donors' samples. Sequences were obtained from axillary lymph node tissue. The chain has TRBV2 and TRBJ1-2, with 12 bases fitting TRBD1. The chain's CDR3 is CASCVGTGGFGYTF. The DNA of the CDR3 is TGTGCCAGCTGTGTCGGGACAGGGGGCTTTGGCTACACCTTC.